This T cell receptor beta chain came from a study of shared clonotypes between healthy human individuals. This clone was found once. V was shortened by 0 bases and J by 7 bases, with 13 bases between the two germline ends. The CDR3 runs 14 residues. In germline, CDR1 is GTSNPN, CDR2 SVGIG (reference sequence). Assay execution proceeded at the deep level. Sequencing was performed with immunoSEQ multiplex PCR; in TCRdb, only in-frame clones are kept and a portion is missing. The repertoire has a few hundred thousand clones, roughly four fifths of them found once; the top ten carry about 12%. The chain links TRBV30 to TRBJ1-5; weak D call: TRBD1 (5 bases). The TCR comes from a woman in her thirties or forties in good health. Some clones in this sample may be carry-over from other donors' samples. Input material: PBMCs. The CDR3 DNA is TGTGCCTGGAGTGTAAACCCGAGGGACCAGCCCCAGCATTTT. This translates into CAWSVNPRDQPQHF.